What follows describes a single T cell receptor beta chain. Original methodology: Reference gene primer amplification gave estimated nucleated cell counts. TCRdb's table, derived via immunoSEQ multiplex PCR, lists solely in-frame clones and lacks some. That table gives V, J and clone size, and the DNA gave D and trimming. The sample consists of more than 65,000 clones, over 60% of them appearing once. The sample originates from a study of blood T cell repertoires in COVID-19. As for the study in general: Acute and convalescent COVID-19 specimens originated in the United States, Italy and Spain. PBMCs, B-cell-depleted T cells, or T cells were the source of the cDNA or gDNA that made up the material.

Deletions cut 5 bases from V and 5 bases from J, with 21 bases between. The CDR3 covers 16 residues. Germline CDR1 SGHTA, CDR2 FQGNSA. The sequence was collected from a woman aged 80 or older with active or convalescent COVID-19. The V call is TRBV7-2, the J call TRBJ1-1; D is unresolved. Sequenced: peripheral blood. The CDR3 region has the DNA TGTGCCAGCAGCAAAAACCCTCCGGGCGCGGGGACTGAAGCTTTCTTT. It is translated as CASSKNPPGAGTEAFF.